This T cell receptor (beta chain) was observed in a study of blood T cell repertoires in COVID-19. The protocol was immunoSEQ multiplex PCR, while the TCRdb copy is restricted to in-frame clones and leaves out a portion. Of under 250,000 clones in the sample, around four fifths were seen once. This CDR3 contains 15 residues. The junction had 11 bases not matched to a gene; V was cut back by 5 bases and J by 8 bases. CDR1 is MNHEY and CDR2 is SVGAGI in the germline V gene. The clonotype comes from a woman between 65 and 79 years old with active or convalescent COVID-19. This rearrangement joins TRBV6-5 to TRBJ1-2; TRBD1 matches 10 bases. Material: peripheral blood. The CDR3 sequence is CASSRGQGVVGGYTF. CDR3 DNA: TGTGCCAGCAGTCGTGGACAGGGGGTTGTAGGGGGCTACACCTTC.